This T cell receptor (beta chain) was sequenced for a study of blood T cell repertoires in COVID-19. Study-wide background: The United States, Italy and Spain were the sources of the acute and convalescent COVID-19 samples. Sources were T cells, B-cell-depleted T cells, or PBMCs; the material itself was cDNA or gDNA.

Per the original methods: Amplification of reference gene primers provided the estimated nucleated cell counts. Sequenced by immunoSEQ multiplex PCR; TCRdb stores in-frame clones only, minus some. The DNA gave D and trimming, while V, J and clone size come from that table. The data show 55,000 to 70,000 clones, 87% seen once. V was shortened by 3 bases and J by 6 bases, with 11 bases between the two germline ends. Germline V lookup: CDR1 MNHEY, CDR2 SMNVEV (reference sequence). The CDR3 spans 13 residues. The sequencing input was peripheral blood. The TCR comes from a woman under 30 with acute or convalescent COVID-19. This chain connects TRBV27 to TRBJ1-1, with D possibly TRBD1 on 5 matching bases. CDR3 in amino acids: CASSLGQGAEAFF. The CDR3 region has the DNA TGTGCCAGCAGTTTGGGTCAGGGCGCTGAAGCTTTCTTT.